This TCR beta chain was documented in a study of T cells in Graves' hyperthyroidism and ophthalmopathy. Study-level results: The authors' 13 V-J model separated ophthalmopathy from stable hyperthyroidism. Appearing also in blood were most of the thyroid clonotypes expanded above 0.001.

Ophthalmopathy patients had Clinical Activity Score at least 3, NOSPECS grade at least 4, duration under 3 months. The authors obtained PBMCs from around 11 ml of fresh peripheral blood. Amplified TCR beta CDR3 regions derived from RNA transcripts. First-round RT-PCR of the TCR CDR3 relied on the HTBI primer set. TCRdb passed the multiplex PCR reads through MiXCR, listing each CDR3 protein once. The repertoire consists of almost 500,000 distinct CDR3 sequences, with approximately 23% occurring once and the leading ten covering approximately 49%. Trimming took 10 bases from V and 0 from J, leaving 22 bases between them. Germline loops: CDR1 WNHNN, CDR2 SYGVQD (reference sequence). The CDR3 has 16 residues. In its sample, this clonotype was seen a few times. What it binds is unknown.

Sequenced sample: blood. The V call is TRBV10-1, the J call TRBJ2-7; D not resolved. The TCR comes from an older woman with Graves' ophthalmopathy. CDR3 in amino acids: CAIRPRRRASSYEQYF. CDR3 sequence (DNA): TGCGCCATCCGCCCGAGGCGTCGGGCGAGCTCCTACGAGCAGTACTTC.